This T cell receptor beta chain was captured in a study of T-cell reconstitution after alpha-beta-depleted transplantation in children. V lost 5 bases and J 1 base, leaving 9 bases between the germline ends. The CDR3 has 14 amino acids. This clonotype was seen a few times. Construction of the TCRbeta library involved unique molecular identifiers. TCRdb independently ran MiXCR on the PCR reads; one entry per CDR3 protein. The sample lists some 520,000 distinct CDR3 sequences, around a third occurring once. Here the sequenced sample was PBMCs from the stem cell graft donor, taken from the stem cell graft. The clonotype was recovered from a human donor who donated a stem cell graft to a child with aplastic anemia. The gene calls are TRBV12-3 or TRBV12-4 and TRBJ1-5; perhaps TRBD1 as D (5 bases). In nucleotides, the CDR3 is TGTGCCAGCAGTGGGGGAGGGAGCAATCAGCCCCAGCATTTT. Translating it yields CASSGGGSNQPQHF.